This entry describes one TCR beta chain. Methods used by the authors: Estimation of nucleated cell counts relied on the amplification of reference gene primers. TCRdb keeps only in-frame clones here, not all; method: immunoSEQ multiplex PCR. That table gives V, J and clone size, and the DNA gave D and trimming. The sample lists 200,000 to 250,000 clones; more than 80% were seen once. The data stem from a study of blood T cell repertoires in COVID-19. This TCR came from a man aged 55-75 years who had recovered from COVID-19. Sequencing was performed on PBMCs or T cells enriched from blood (not recorded which).

CDR3 bases: TGTGCCAGCAGCTACGGACAGGGGCTCGAGCAGTACTTC. It specifies CASSYGQGLEQYF. The gene calls are TRBV7-8 and TRBJ2-7; TRBD1 agrees at 9 bases. The CDR3 is made up of 13 amino acids. In germline, CDR1 is SGHVS, CDR2 FQNEAQ. Trimming cost V 4 bases and J 6 bases; bases outside gene matches: 4.